This T cell receptor beta chain was observed in a study of chemoradiotherapy in HPV16-positive cancers. Findings of the study overall: Only a couple of HPV16-positive patients supplied the functional HPV-specificity definition.

Points on this clone: Antigen specificity is unknown.

The CDR3 is made up of 16 amino acids. Over chemoradiotherapy, repertoires were sampled more than once. Sequencing used immunoSEQ multiplex PCR; TCRdb keeps in-frame clones, though not all of them. The repertoire holds 65,000 to 80,000 clones, with almost 90% as singletons. The sample consisted of blood, taken from a patient who underwent chemoradiotherapy. The source is a human donor with HPV-associated anogenital cancer. The rearrangement joins TRBV21-1 to TRBJ1-2; the table gives TRBD1 as D, unverified against the DNA. TRBV21-1 is termed a pseudogene. CDR3 in DNA: TGTGCCAGCAGCAAAGCTGGACAGGGGGCCAACTATGGCTACACCTTC. Protein: CASSKAGQGANYGYTF.